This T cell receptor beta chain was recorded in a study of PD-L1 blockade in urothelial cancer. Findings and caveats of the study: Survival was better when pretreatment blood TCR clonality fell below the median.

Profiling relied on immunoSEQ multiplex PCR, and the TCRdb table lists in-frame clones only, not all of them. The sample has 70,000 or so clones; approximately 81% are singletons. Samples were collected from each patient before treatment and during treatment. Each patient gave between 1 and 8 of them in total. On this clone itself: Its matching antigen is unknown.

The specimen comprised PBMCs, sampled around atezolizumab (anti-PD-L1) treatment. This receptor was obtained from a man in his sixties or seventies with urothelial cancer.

CDR3 residues: CASSFGLNTEAFF. The CDR3 DNA follows: TGCGCCAGCAGCTTCGGTCTGAACACTGAAGCTTTCTTT. The chain employs TRBV5-1 and TRBJ1-1; D ambiguous. The CDR3 consists of 13 residues. V gave up 2 bases and J gave up 0 bases, with 5 bases separating them. Germline-derived CDR1 and CDR2 are SGHRS and YFSETQ.